This TCR beta chain was sequenced for a study of blood T cell repertoires in COVID-19 (dated by TCRdb to between 2020 and 2021). With respect to the entire study: Collaborator samples came from the United States, Italy and Spain and covered acute and convalescent phases of COVID-19. A freely available public database, intended as a resource for researchers studying the immune response to SARS-CoV-2, is where the repertoires were released. The prospective study material was composed of cDNA or gDNA derived from T cells, B-cell-depleted T cells, or PBMCs. Where available, HLA class I and class II types were taken from metadata supplied by the sample provider and were not determined by assay-based typing. Sample metadata almost always included a de-identified subject ID, COVID-19 status, age in years and sex. The dataset comprised deeply sampled blood TCRbeta repertoires from subjects exposed to, actively infected with, or recovered from COVID-19. The samples were drawn from two sources: the first 160 participants of the ongoing ImmuneRACE study, and 1,000 to 1,500 subjects contributed by 6 global collaborators. The study at large found these results: The amount of clinical and demographic metadata varied by source and participant and was provided uncurated.

In regard to this clone: Its antigen has not been determined. It has no much larger one-base neighbor in the sample; base qualities were not kept.

V is cut back by 4 bases and J by 5 bases, with 22 bases in the junction unmatched. The germline V gene (reference sequence) specifies SGHNT as CDR1 and YYREEE as CDR2. The CDR3 runs 19 residues from the cysteine to the phenylalanine. CDR3 DNA only is kept here, 57 bases in frame from base 1. Samples from volunteer blood donors who had recovered from COVID-19 were contributed by a second Seattle source. Each collaborating institution followed its own protocols to collect whole blood in K2EDTA tubes. For TCRbeta analysis, collaborator samples were shipped as frozen whole blood, as isolated PBMCs, or as DNA extracted from either sample type. TCRbeta CDR3 regions were amplified from genomic DNA by means of the immunoSEQ Assay, a bias-controlled multiplex PCR. From the authors' description of their analysis: Within the assay, amplification of reference gene primers was used to estimate how many nucleated cells each sample contained. Sequence reads were collapsed and filtered to measure the absolute abundance of every unique TCRbeta CDR3 rearrangement. For each sample, productive Simpson clonality was calculated as the square root of Simpson's diversity index across productive rearrangements. The table comes from immuneACCESS by way of TCRdb, which keeps in-frame sequences with V and J called. Part of the clones is missing from these tables; in studies checked, under half for an unresolved V gene and the rest for unknown reasons. V, J and clone size reflect that table, while D and trimming were determined from the DNA. The sample contains about 250,000 clones, around 86% of them found a single time. The ten largest clones capture about 0.94% of the sample.

Sequences were obtained from peripheral blood. The chain is assembled from TRBV5-4 and TRBJ2-5, with 8 junctional bases fitting TRBD1. The origin of this receptor is a woman aged 40 to 50 who had recovered from COVID-19. Here is the DNA: TGTGCCAGCAGCCCTCATTCCCTCTGGACAGGGCCCGAAATGGAGACCCAGTACTTC. Translated, this gives CASSPHSLWTGPEMETQYF.